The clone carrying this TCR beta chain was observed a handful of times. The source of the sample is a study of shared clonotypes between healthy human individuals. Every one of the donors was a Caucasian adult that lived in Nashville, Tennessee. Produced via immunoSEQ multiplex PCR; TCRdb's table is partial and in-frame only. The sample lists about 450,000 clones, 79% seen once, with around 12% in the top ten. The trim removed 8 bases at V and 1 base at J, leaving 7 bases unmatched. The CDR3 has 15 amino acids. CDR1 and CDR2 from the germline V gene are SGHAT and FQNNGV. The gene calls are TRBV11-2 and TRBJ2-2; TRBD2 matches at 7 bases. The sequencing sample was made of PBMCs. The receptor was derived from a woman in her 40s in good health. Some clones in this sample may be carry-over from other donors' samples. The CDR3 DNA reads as TGTGCCAGCCCCTGGGGGGGATTGAACACCGGGGAGCTGTTTTTT. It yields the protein CASPWGGLNTGELFF.